These 7 T cell receptor beta chains came from one sample sequenced in a study of cytomegalovirus exposure and HLA in healthy donors. Researchers ran the PCR with 60 Vbeta and 13 Jbeta primers. TCRdb keeps only in-frame clones here, not all; method: immunoSEQ multiplex PCR. Of 150,000 to 200,000 clones in the sample, roughly 85% were seen once. Sequencing used PBMCs. The source is a man aged 35-49 years in good health and CMV-seronegative.

The V and J genes are TRBV4-1 and TRBJ2-7; 7 bases fit TRBD1. The CDR3 is 15 residues long. The V gene's germline CDR1 is MGHRA and CDR2 YSYEKL. Trimming cost V 2 bases and J 0 bases; bases outside gene matches: 4. The CDR3 coding sequence is TGCGCCAGCAGCCAACCCCGGGACAGCTCCTACGAGCAGTACTTC. Its protein product is CASSQPRDSSYEQYF.

The V call is TRBV7-2, the J call TRBJ2-5, with D possibly TRBD2 on 6 matching bases. Germline V gene sequence: CDR1 SGHTA, CDR2 FQGNSA. This CDR3 is built from 15 residues. Deletions cut 3 bases from V and 4 bases from J, with 15 bases between. CDR3 in DNA: TGTGCCAGCAGCTTTCAGACGGGAGACCCAGAGACCCAGTACTTC. Translating it yields CASSFQTGDPETQYF.

This chain connects TRBV10-3 to TRBJ2-5, with 11 bases aligning to TRBD2. J was trimmed by 5 bases and V by 10 bases; bases with no gene match: 9. The CDR3 totals 14 residues. Germline V gene data show CDR1 as ENHRY and CDR2 as SYGVKD. Here the CDR3 reads CATSGLAEGETQYF. The CDR3 DNA is TGTGCCACCTCGGGACTAGCGGAAGGGGAGACCCAGTACTTC.

This chain connects TRBV18 to TRBJ1-4; D possibly corresponds to TRBD1 (5 bases). The CDR3 contains 14 residues. Germline CDR1 KGHSH, CDR2 LQKENI. Trimming pared 2 bases from V and 7 bases from J, leaving 11 bases between. The CDR3 DNA reads as TGTGCCAGCTCACCAGCAGGGCGGTTTGAAAAACTGTTTTTT. It translates to CASSPAGRFEKLFF.

The V call is TRBV2, the J call TRBJ2-7; the match to TRBD1 covers 9 bases. The CDR3 is 13 amino acids. After removal of 4 bases from V and 4 bases from J, the junction contained 2 bases not matched to a gene. CDR1 is SNHLY and CDR2 is FYNNEI in the germline V gene. CDR3 sequence (DNA): TGTGCCAGCAGTGGGGACAGGGAGTACGAGCAGTACTTC. Protein: CASSGDREYEQYF.

The V gene is TRBV2, the J gene TRBJ1-1; 9 bases match TRBD1. The CDR3 is made up of 15 amino acids. The V and J ends lost 5 bases and 10 bases, in that order; junction bases with no gene match: 14. Germline assignment: CDR1 SNHLY and CDR2 FYNNEI. CDR3 in DNA: TGTGCCAGCAGTCCGGGACGCAACAGGGGGCGAGGAGCTTTCTTT. The encoded protein is CASSPGRNRGRGAFF.

In this sample, this clone turned up a few times. The chain combines TRBV18 with TRBJ2-7, with 9 bases matching TRBD1. The J segment lost 3 bases and the V segment lost 0 bases, leaving 0 bases of the junction unmatched. This CDR3 region has 14 residues. Germline V gene data show CDR1 as KGHSH and CDR2 as LQKENI. DNA of the CDR3: TGTGCCAGCTCACCACCGGGACAGGGCTACGAGCAGTACTTC. It yields the protein CASSPPGQGYEQYF.